The present entry profiles one TCR beta chain with its context. Antigen: not known. Losses at the gene ends were 0 bases for V and 0 bases for J; bases not matched to a gene: 3. Germline CDR1 SGHRS, CDR2 YFSETQ. This CDR3 is 17 amino acids long. This sample is drawn from a study of neoadjuvant anti-PD-1 for oral cavity cancer. Study information: Patients mostly received three to four biweekly nivolumab doses at 3 mg/kg before surgery. Whole-study findings and limits: Treg/Th17 ratio rose with pretreatment blood and fell with post-treatment tumor TCRbeta clonality.

Regarding time point: after neoadjuvant nivolumab, at surgical resection. Stage II-IVA oral cavity squamous cell carcinoma was new and untreated by systemic or radiation therapy. Analysis of PBMCs was direct, with no culture step. The method was immunoSEQ multiplex PCR; TCRdb's version includes in-frame clones alone and lacks a portion of them. This table has more than 11,000 clones, approximately 74% appearing once. Sample: PBMCs, taken after nivolumab (anti-PD-1) treatment. This receptor was identified in a person between 35 and 79 years old with oral cavity squamous cell carcinoma. The chain has TRBV5-1 and TRBJ2-1, with 10 positions matching TRBD2. This CDR3 is CASSLASGRASYNEQFF. The CDR3 DNA reads TGCGCCAGCAGCTTGGCGAGCGGGAGGGCCTCCTACAATGAGCAGTTCTTC.